This is a list of T cell receptor beta chains from one sample in a study of T cells in Graves' hyperthyroidism and ophthalmopathy. TCRdb re-called the multiplex PCR reads with MiXCR, one entry per CDR3 protein. The table lists about 300,000 distinct CDR3 sequences, roughly 15% of them singletons. Sequencing was done on a sample of blood. Receptors originate from a middle-aged woman with Graves' hyperthyroidism. The CDR3 runs from the conserved cysteine through the conserved F or W. A D gene is named only where the DNA matches it firmly. The size of a clone is reported for some rows only, either as once, few or many, or as a class for expanded clones.

clone_size j_call v_call d_call cdr3_aa cdr3_nt
. TRBJ2-5 TRBV7-9 . CASSRPLSEETQYF TGTGCCAGCAGCAGACCACTATCGGAAGAGACCCAGTACTTC
many TRBJ2-7 TRBV27 . CASSRNWGLYEQYF TGTGCCAGCAGCCGCAACTGGGGTCTTTACGAGCAGTACTTC
. TRBJ1-3 TRBV14 . CASSQVPLLSGNTIYF TGTGCCAGCAGCCAAGTTCCGCTTCTCTCTGGAAACACCATATATTTT
few TRBJ2-1 TRBV29-1 TRBD1 CSVPRDRATSYNEQFF TGCAGCGTTCCCCGGGACAGGGCGACTTCGTACAATGAGCAGTTCTTC
. TRBJ1-1 TRBV9 . CASSVEGKWGPNTEAFF TGTGCCAGCAGCGTAGAGGGTAAGTGGGGACCCAACACTGAAGCTTTCTTT
many TRBJ2-7 TRBV20-1 TRBD2 CSAWAGTTSGEQYF TGCAGTGCTTGGGCCGGGACTACCTCGGGAGAGCAGTACTTC
many TRBJ2-7 TRBV12-3/TRBV12-4 TRBD2 CASSLGASGTHEQYF TGTGCCAGCAGTTTGGGGGCTAGCGGGACGCACGAGCAGTACTTC
few TRBJ2-1 TRBV12-3/TRBV12-4 TRBD2 CASSLGTSGKRNEQFF TGTGCCAGCAGTTTAGGGACTAGCGGGAAGAGGAATGAGCAGTTCTTC
few TRBJ1-2 TRBV24-1 . CATSDPTAESWYGYTF TGTGCCACCAGTGATCCCACCGCGGAGTCTTGGTATGGCTACACCTTC
many TRBJ2-5 TRBV29-1 TRBD2 CSVLGPGLAGQYF TGCAGCGTTCTTGGACCGGGACTAGCGGGCCAGTACTTC
. TRBJ2-1 TRBV12-3/TRBV12-4 TRBD1 CASREPGQGREQFF TGTGCCAGCAGGGAGCCGGGACAGGGACGGGAGCAGTTCTTC
. TRBJ2-1 TRBV20-1 TRBD2 CSAKTIRTSGSGNEQFF TGCAGTGCCAAGACGATAAGGACTAGCGGGAGTGGCAATGAGCAGTTCTTC
many TRBJ2-1 TRBV20-1 . CSASPWGGSEQFF TGCAGTGCTAGCCCCTGGGGAGGCTCAGAGCAGTTCTTC
many TRBJ1-5 TRBV6-5 . CASSYEVGQLNQPQHF TGTGCCAGCAGTTACGAAGTCGGGCAGCTCAATCAGCCCCAGCATTTT
many TRBJ1-1 TRBV2 . CASIVAVYTEAFF TGTGCCAGCATTGTCGCAGTGTACACTGAAGCTTTCTTT
many TRBJ1-5 TRBV2 TRBD1 CASSLGQSRNQPQHF TGTGCCAGCAGCCTGGGACAGTCTCGCAATCAGCCCCAGCATTTT
many TRBJ2-1 TRBV20-1 TRBD1 CSAAAGTVYNEQFF TGCAGTGCGGCAGCCGGGACAGTTTACAATGAGCAGTTCTTC
. TRBJ2-5 TRBV7-2 TRBD1 CASSKDRGQSQETQYF TGTGCCAGCAGCAAAGACAGGGGGCAGTCCCAAGAGACCCAGTACTTC
. TRBJ2-7 TRBV7-2 TRBD2 CASSPAGYSSYEQYF TGTGCCAGCAGTCCAGCGGGGTATAGCTCCTACGAGCAGTACTTC
many TRBJ1-2 TRBV3-1 TRBD1 CASSQQGQWVDYTF TGTGCCAGCAGCCAACAGGGACAGTGGGTTGACTACACCTTC
many TRBJ2-7 TRBV12-3/TRBV12-4 TRBD2 CASTDDSSGLSYEQYF TGTGCCAGCACCGACGACTCTAGCGGACTCTCCTACGAGCAGTACTTC
. TRBJ1-1 TRBV29-1 . CSVGVDSEAFF TGCAGCGTCGGAGTAGACTCTGAAGCTTTCTTT
many TRBJ2-1 TRBV9 . CASSVGVAVYNEQFF TGTGCCAGCAGCGTAGGTGTAGCGGTCTACAATGAGCAGTTCTTC
. TRBJ2-1 TRBV6-1 TRBD2 CASSKREPYNEQFF TGTGCCAGCAGTAAGCGGGAGCCATACAATGAGCAGTTCTTC
many TRBJ1-2 TRBV2 TRBD1 CASTGTGGPRTGYTF TGTGCCAGCACTGGGACAGGGGGACCTCGGACGGGCTACACCTTC
few TRBJ2-1 TRBV7-8 TRBD2 CASSPSGRVNEQFF TGTGCCAGCAGTCCTAGCGGGAGGGTGAATGAGCAGTTCTTC
. TRBJ2-3 TRBV20-1 TRBD2 CSASRAGGTDTQYF TGCAGTGCTAGCCGGGCGGGAGGGACAGATACGCAGTATTTT
few TRBJ1-2 TRBV5-6 . CASSYRQGYTF TGTGCCAGCAGCTACCGACAGGGCTACACCTTC
many TRBJ2-1 TRBV6-1 TRBD2 CASSIPGLAGVNEQFF TGTGCCAGCAGTATTCCGGGACTAGCGGGAGTTAATGAGCAGTTCTTC
many TRBJ2-7 TRBV7-2 . CASSLAQERRDEQYF TGTGCCAGCAGCTTAGCTCAGGAAAGGCGGGACGAGCAGTACTTC
. TRBJ1-5 TRBV5-6 . CASSLRRGPQHF TGTGCCAGCAGCTTGCGACGAGGGCCCCAGCATTTT
many TRBJ2-2 TRBV7-8 . CASSSIRNTGELFF TGTGCCAGCAGCTCCATTCGGAACACCGGGGAGCTGTTTTTT
many TRBJ1-4 TRBV28 TRBD1 CASSSPGQDNEKLFF TGTGCCAGCAGTTCACCGGGACAGGATAATGAAAAACTGTTTTTT
many TRBJ2-1 TRBV18 . CASSLMDRKYEQFF TGTGCCAGCTCCCTCATGGACAGAAAATACGAGCAGTTCTTC
. TRBJ2-1 TRBV20-1 . CSAPDRDSYNEQFF TGCAGTGCACCGGACCGAGACTCCTACAATGAGCAGTTCTTC
many TRBJ1-5 TRBV27 . CASSPPTGGQPQHF TGTGCCAGCAGTCCCCCGACGGGAGGTCAGCCCCAGCATTTT
many TRBJ2-1 TRBV6-5 . CASSYSSEHNEQFF TGTGCCAGCAGTTACTCTAGCGAACACAATGAGCAGTTCTTC
many TRBJ1-1 TRBV7-8 TRBD1 CASSTAQGANTEAFF TGTGCCAGCAGCACGGCTCAGGGGGCGAACACTGAAGCTTTCTTT
many TRBJ2-7 TRBV28 . CASSNRVSYEQYF TGTGCCAGCAGTAACAGGGTTTCCTACGAGCAGTACTTC
many TRBJ1-1 TRBV5-6 . CASSREGRTEAFF TGTGCCAGCAGCAGGGAGGGAAGGACTGAAGCTTTCTTT
many TRBJ2-5 TRBV28 . CASSPQGETQYF TGTGCCAGCAGCCCACAGGGAGAGACCCAGTACTTC
. TRBJ2-1 TRBV5-8 . CASSLGGVEQFF TGTGCCAGCAGCTTGGGTGGGGTAGAGCAGTTCTTC
many TRBJ2-1 TRBV24-1 . CATSDRTDNEQFF TGTGCCACCAGTGATCGGACAGACAATGAGCAGTTCTTC
many TRBJ1-1 TRBV7-3 TRBD1 CASSFDRGAPEAFF TGTGCCAGCAGCTTCGACAGGGGGGCCCCTGAAGCTTTCTTT
many TRBJ1-6 TRBV27 TRBD1 CASSWGTGVNNSPLHF TGTGCCAGCAGTTGGGGGACAGGAGTCAATAATTCACCCCTCCACTTT
many TRBJ1-2 TRBV28 . CASSSTDYGYTF TGTGCCAGCAGTTCCACGGACTATGGCTACACCTTC
many TRBJ1-5 TRBV3-1 . CASSQDGGQPQHF TGTGCCAGCAGCCAAGATGGGGGTCAGCCCCAGCATTTT
many TRBJ1-5 TRBV6-1 . CASSEHAQRGNQPQHF TGTGCCAGCAGTGAACATGCACAAAGGGGCAATCAGCCCCAGCATTTT
many TRBJ2-5 TRBV7-3 . CASSSSDRPETQYF TGTGCCAGCAGCTCCTCAGACAGACCCGAGACCCAGTACTTC
many TRBJ2-5 TRBV10-3 . CAISPGEETQYF TGTGCCATCAGCCCCGGGGAAGAGACCCAGTACTTC
few TRBJ1-2 TRBV10-2 . CASSGGENYGYTF TGCGCCAGCAGTGGGGGAGAAAACTATGGCTACACCTTC
many TRBJ1-5 TRBV6-1 . CASSAISNQPQHF TGTGCCAGTTCAGCTATTAGCAATCAGCCCCAGCATTTT
. TRBJ2-3 TRBV14 . CASSQGAGLYRTDTQYF TGTGCCAGCAGCCAAGGGGCAGGGCTCTACCGCACAGATACGCAGTATTTT
. TRBJ2-1 TRBV7-9 TRBD1 CASSLVATGESNEQFF TGTGCCAGCAGCTTAGTCGCGACAGGGGAGTCCAATGAGCAGTTCTTC
. TRBJ2-7 TRBV5-4 . CASSLRTSNLLEQYF TGTGCCAGCAGCCTCCGGACCTCAAACCTCCTCGAGCAGTACTTC
many TRBJ1-6 TRBV2 . CASSTLRSYNSPLHF TGTGCCAGCAGTACCCTTAGGTCCTATAATTCACCCCTCCACTTT
many TRBJ2-1 TRBV20-1 TRBD2 CSARPSGHYNEQFF TGCAGTGCCCGTCCTAGCGGACACTACAATGAGCAGTTCTTC
. TRBJ2-2 TRBV30 TRBD2 CAYGGASTGELFF TGTGCCTACGGGGGGGCGAGCACCGGGGAGCTGTTTTTT
few TRBJ2-7 TRBV9 TRBD2 CASSPRTSTSYEQYF TGTGCCAGCAGCCCACGGACTAGCACTTCCTACGAGCAGTACTTC